This record concerns one TCR beta chain sequence. The target antigen is unknown. This sample is part of a study of T cell responses to AZD1222 COVID-19 vaccine. The repertoire was sequenced with immunoSEQ multiplex PCR; TCRdb's copy has only in-frame clones and lacks some. The sample includes about 110,000 clones, 84% of them seen just once. Regarding the study as a whole: Recipients of AZD1222 seropositive at baseline numbered only 5 to 7. Repertoire sampling occurred only after the peak T cell response. Donors were largely white British and mainly female; clonal diversity was possibly underestimated. Reportedly, nearly half of unique spike TCRs recognized epitopes outside B.1.351/B.1.1.7 mutations.

The sample in question was peripheral blood, obtained on day 0 of AZD1222 vaccination. The TCR comes from an adult in good health.

The CDR3 DNA follows: TGTGCCAGCAGCTATACTAGCGGAGGCGGGGGTGAGCAGTTCTTC. As protein: CASSYTSGGGGEQFF. This chain uses TRBV7-2 with TRBJ2-1; 8 bases map to TRBD2. The CDR3 runs to 15 residues. V lost 4 bases, J lost 9 bases, and 11 bases stayed unmatched. Germline V lookup: CDR1 SGHTA, CDR2 FQGNSA.